Below are 21 T cell receptor beta chains sequenced from a single sample in a study of human T cells and chemical hapten exposure. The time point: patch test 1, 2 weeks after DPC sensitization. Treatment of the sample: therapeutic diphenylcyclopropenone sensitization with weekly scalp DPC. TCRdb itself ran the RACE reads through MiXCR, one entry per CDR3 protein. Among 75,000 to 100,000 distinct CDR3 sequences listed, 9.5% to 15% were seen once. The specimen was whole blood, collected in connection with sensitization to the hapten diphenylcyclopropenone (DPC). Receptors were obtained from a middle-aged woman with alopecia areata. Some clones in this sample may be carry-over from other donors' samples.

J is TRBJ2-3 and V is TRBV12-3 or TRBV12-4; maybe TRBD2 (6 bases). Trimming took off 6 bases at V and 0 bases at J, with 7 bases between the two ends. The CDR3 runs to 13 residues. CDR3: CASSGGSTDTQYF. CDR3 DNA sequence: TGTGCCAGCAGCGGGGGAAGCACAGATACGCAGTATTTT.

This clonotype appeared a few times. V and J are TRBV7-9 and TRBJ1-1; D possibly corresponds to TRBD1 (5 bases). CDR3 size: 14 residues. V gave up 5 bases and J gave up 2 bases, with 12 bases separating them. Germline CDR1 SEHNR, CDR2 FQNEAQ (reference sequence). CDR3 in amino acids: CASSPYQGNTEAFF. Written as DNA, the CDR3 is TGTGCCAGCAGCCCATACCAGGGAAACACTGAAGCTTTCTTT. Together with reference TRBV7-9 and TRBJ1-1, the CDR3 gives the full variable domain: DTGVSQNPRHKITKRGQNVTFRCDPISEHNRLYWYRQTLGQGPEFLTYFQNEAQLEKSRLLSDRFSAERPKGSFSTLEIQRTEQGDSAMYLCASSPYQGNTEAFFGQGTRLTVV.

The rearrangement links TRBV20-1 to TRBJ1-5; TRBD1 agrees at 8 bases. Germline V CDR1 and CDR2: DFQATT, SNEGSKA (reference sequence). Unmatched junction bases numbered 13, after V lost 6 bases and J lost 3 bases. This CDR3 has 16 residues. DNA for the CDR3: TGCAGTGCAACGAACAGGGGGAAGGTTGACAATCAGCCCCAGCATTTT. This sequence encodes CSATNRGKVDNQPQHF.

This clonotype appeared a few times. This rearrangement joins TRBV6-4 to TRBJ2-1; 8 bases fit TRBD2. The CDR3 spans 15 residues. V shed 4 bases and J 7 bases; nucleotides not matched to a gene: 9. Germline V CDR1 and CDR2: MRHNA, SNTAGT. CDR3 sequence: CASSATSGGGNEQFF. The CDR3 DNA follows: TGTGCCAGCAGTGCTACTAGCGGAGGTGGGAATGAGCAGTTCTTC.

The chain is built from TRBV7-3 and TRBJ2-3; D gene ambiguous. With 3 bases removed from V and 3 bases from J, the gap between germline ends came to 10 bases. In germline, CDR1 is SGHTA, CDR2 FQGTGA. CDR3 length: 14 residues. The CDR3 here is CASSLGMITDTQYF. The CDR3 DNA follows: TGTGCCAGCAGCTTGGGGATGATTACAGATACGCAGTATTTT.

The V gene is TRBV20-1, the J gene TRBJ2-1; 12 bases agree with TRBD2. Germline V gene lookup returns CDR1 DFQATT and CDR2 SNEGSKA (reference sequence). The CDR3 is made up of 16 amino acids. The J segment lost 0 bases and the V segment lost 6 bases, leaving 6 bases of the junction unmatched. In DNA form, the CDR3 reads TGCAGTGCCAAAACTAGCGGGAGGCCCTCCTACAATGAGCAGTTCTTC. The encoded protein is CSAKTSGRPSYNEQFF.

The chain links TRBV24-1 to TRBJ2-1; 7 positions agree with TRBD2. CDR1 is KGHDR, CDR2 SFDVKD, per germline. This CDR3 is 13 amino acids long. The ends lost 6 bases at V and 7 bases at J; junction bases unmatched: 5. CDR3 nucleotides: TGTGCCACCAGTTCCCCGGGGGGTAATGAGCAGTTCTTC. This gives the protein CATSSPGGNEQFF.

This clonotype turned up a few times. V gene TRBV7-2 combines with J gene TRBJ2-5; D remains ambiguous. This CDR3 spans 15 amino acids. CDR1 and CDR2 (germline): SGHTA, FQGNSA. Trimming cost V 0 bases and J 5 bases, with 13 bases left between them. Here the CDR3 reads CASSLAGGRMETQYF. The CDR3 coding sequence is TGTGCCAGCAGCTTAGCGGGTGGTAGGATGGAGACCCAGTACTTC.

This clonotype was observed a few times. The chain couples TRBV20-1 to TRBJ2-7; D unresolved. CDR1 DFQATT and CDR2 SNEGSKA come from the germline V gene (reference sequence). This CDR3 contains 15 residues. Trimming shortened V by 0 bases and J by 0 bases, and 12 bases separated the two germline ends. In nucleotides, the CDR3 is TGCAGTGCTAGAGATCGCGGTGTCCTCTCCTACGAGCAGTACTTC. Protein product: CSARDRGVLSYEQYF.

The table lists this clonotype with a few counts. This rearrangement joins TRBV28 to TRBJ1-5; no firm D call. Germline V gene data show CDR1 as MDHEN and CDR2 as SYDVKM. This CDR3 spans 13 amino acids. Deletions cut 6 bases from V and 3 bases from J, with 9 bases between. The chain's CDR3 is CASRSGFNQPQHF. The CDR3 nucleotides read TGTGCCAGCAGGTCGGGGTTCAATCAGCCCCAGCATTTT.

This clonotype was picked up many times. V and J are TRBV29-1 and TRBJ2-1; 7 bases are shared with TRBD1. The CDR3 contains 11 residues. J lost 14 bases, V lost 0 bases, and 4 bases had no gene match. Germline CDR1 and CDR2: SQVTM and ANQGSEA. As DNA, the CDR3 is TGCAGCGTTGAAGAAGGGGGCGTTGAGTTCTTC. Translated, it gives CSVEEGGVEFF.

There are a few counts of this clonotype. The chain has TRBV20-1 and TRBJ2-7; D is uncertain. The germline V and J ends were trimmed by 5 bases and 2 bases, with 19 bases remaining between them. Per the germline V gene, CDR1 is DFQATT and CDR2 is SNEGSKA (reference sequence). CDR3 size: 15 residues. CDR3 bases: TGCAGTGCTCCCCTCCCCCCTTCGGTACCCTACGAGCAGTACTTC. This sequence encodes CSAPLPPSVPYEQYF.

The chain is built from TRBV12-3 or TRBV12-4 and TRBJ1-1; a possible D gene is TRBD1 (5 bases). Deletions cut 3 bases from V and 0 bases from J, with 5 bases between. This CDR3 spans 13 amino acids. The CDR3 coding sequence is TGTGCCAGCAGTTTCAGGGTGAACACTGAAGCTTTCTTT. It translates to CASSFRVNTEAFF.

This clonotype was recorded a few times. This chain joins TRBV6-2 or TRBV6-3 and TRBJ2-5; TRBD1 matches 8 bases. The CDR3 extends over 14 amino acids. Germline V gene sequence: CDR1 MNHEY, CDR2 SVGEGT. With 6 bases clipped from V and 2 bases from J, the junction kept 5 bases outside the gene matches. Here the CDR3 DNA reads TGTGCCAGCAGGTACAGGGGGATTCAAGAGACCCAGTACTTC. It yields the protein CASRYRGIQETQYF.

This chain links TRBV7-2 with TRBJ2-2; D unresolved. The CDR3 sequence is 13 residues long. Per the germline V gene, CDR1 is SGHTA and CDR2 is FQGNSA. V gave up 5 bases and J gave up 4 bases, with 8 bases separating them. CDR3 sequence (DNA): TGTGCCAGCAGCCAACCCTCCACCGGGGAGCTGTTTTTT. Amino acids: CASSQPSTGELFF.

This clonotype was seen more than once but under ten times. This chain connects TRBV7-3 to TRBJ1-2; D is unclear. CDR1 is SGHTA, CDR2 FQGTGA, per germline. The V end lost 5 bases, the J end lost 3 bases, and 16 bases lay between the germline ends. The CDR3 runs to 15 residues. The chain's CDR3 is CASSPIMGADYGYTF. As DNA, the CDR3 is TGTGCCAGCAGCCCAATCATGGGAGCCGACTATGGCTACACCTTC.

A few counts support this clonotype. This chain joins TRBV18 and TRBJ1-5, with D maybe TRBD1 (6 bases). CDR3 length: 14 amino acids. Per the germline V gene, CDR1 is KGHSH and CDR2 is LQKENI. V dropped 3 bases and J dropped 3 bases, with 9 bases sitting between them. CDR3 amino acids: CASSPTGNNQPQHF. In DNA, the CDR3 is TGTGCCAGCTCACCCACAGGGAACAATCAGCCCCAGCATTTT.

J is TRBJ2-1 and V is TRBV29-1; TRBD2 aligns across 7 bases. After removal of 5 bases from V and 0 bases from J, the junction contained 10 bases not matched to a gene. Germline V CDR1 and CDR2: SQVTM, ANQGSEA. The CDR3 covers 16 residues. CDR3 sequence (DNA): TGCAGCGTTAAGGGAGGGCCTTATAACTCCTACAATGAGCAGTTCTTC. This gives the protein CSVKGGPYNSYNEQFF.

The chain is built from TRBV19 and TRBJ1-5, with unresolved D. This CDR3 region has 14 residues. Germline values: CDR1 LNHDA, CDR2 SQIVND (reference sequence). V was clipped by 5 bases and J by 2 bases, with 10 bases between them. Written as DNA, the CDR3 is TGTGCCAGTAGTGGCTACACGGGCAATCAGCCCCAGCATTTT. It is translated as CASSGYTGNQPQHF.

There are many counts of this clonotype. Compared with germline, one end of the junction differs, possibly owing to a read error. The chain uses TRBV6-1 and TRBJ2-7; 7 nucleotides agree with TRBD1. The germline gives CDR1 MNHNS, CDR2 SASEGT. CDR3 length: 14 amino acids. DNA for the CDR3: TGTGCCAGCAGTGAAGGGGACAGCTCCAACGAGCAGTACTTC. It encodes CASSEGDSSNEQYF.

The V call is TRBV18, the J call TRBJ1-5; TRBD1 might be the D (5 bases). V lost 3 bases to trimming and J lost 3 bases, with 9 bases between them. Germline CDR1 KGHSH, CDR2 LQKENI. CDR3 length: 14 amino acids. The CDR3 DNA is TGTGCCAGCTCACCGGCCAGGGCCAATCAGCCCCAGCATTTT. Encoded protein: CASSPARANQPQHF.